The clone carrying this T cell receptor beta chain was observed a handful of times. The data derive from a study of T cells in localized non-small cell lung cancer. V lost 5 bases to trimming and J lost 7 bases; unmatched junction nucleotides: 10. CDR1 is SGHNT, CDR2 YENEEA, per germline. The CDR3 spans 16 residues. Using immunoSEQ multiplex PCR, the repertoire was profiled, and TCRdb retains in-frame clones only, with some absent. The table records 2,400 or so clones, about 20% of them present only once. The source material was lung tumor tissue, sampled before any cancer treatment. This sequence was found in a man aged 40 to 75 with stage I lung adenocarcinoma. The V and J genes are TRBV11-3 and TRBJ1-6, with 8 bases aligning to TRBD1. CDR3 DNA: TGTGCCAGCAGCCTAGGAGGACAGGGCGGAAATTCACCCCTCCACTTT. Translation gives CASSLGGQGGNSPLHF.